The 5 T cell receptor beta chains below were found in one sample sequenced in a study of cytomegalovirus exposure and HLA in healthy donors. It was with 60 Vbeta and 13 Jbeta primers that the PCR ran. This table comes from immunoSEQ multiplex PCR, and its TCRdb copy is limited to in-frame clones, with some not included. Seen here are about 180,000 clones, under 85% observed once, and the top ten hold around 3%. Sequencing was performed on PBMCs. The origin of the receptors is a male donor in good health and CMV-seronegative.

The rearrangement links TRBV28 to TRBJ1-3, with 7 nucleotides matching TRBD1. This CDR3 spans 17 amino acids. Germline CDR1 is MDHEN and CDR2 is SYDVKM. Trimming at V came to 4 bases and at J to 3 bases, leaving 12 bases not matched to a gene. Written as DNA, the CDR3 is TGTGCCAGCAGTTCCCAGGCAGGGGGATCTAGTGGAAACACCATATATTTT. Protein product: CASSSQAGGSSGNTIYF. The complete variable domain, with remaining parts taken from reference TRBV28 and TRBJ1-3, reads DVKVTQSSRYLVKRTGEKVFLECVQDMDHENMFWYRQDPGLGLRLIYFSYDVKMKEKGDIPEGYSVSREKKERFSLILESASTNQTSMYLCASSSQAGGSSGNTIYFGEGSWLTVV.

This chain joins TRBV9 and TRBJ2-1, with 9 bases that match TRBD2. The length of the CDR3 is 16 residues. Trimming took 0 bases from V and 6 from J; bases not matched to a gene: 7. Per germline, CDR1 SGDLS and CDR2 YYNGEE. CDR3 in amino acids: CASSVVGRGGGNEQFF. As DNA, the CDR3 is TGTGCCAGCAGCGTAGTTGGGCGGGGGGGAGGCAATGAGCAGTTCTTC.

The chain links TRBV28 to TRBJ2-3, with TRBD2 matching over 15 bases. CDR1 MDHEN and CDR2 SYDVKM come from the germline V gene. V trimming: 6 bases; J trimming: 6 bases; junction bases outside the gene matches: 7. CDR3 size: 16 residues. The CDR3 sequence is CASSPWTSGRGDTQYF. CDR3 DNA: TGTGCCAGCAGCCCATGGACTAGCGGGAGGGGCGATACGCAGTATTTT.

This chain connects TRBV11-3 to TRBJ2-3, with TRBD2 identical over 8 bases. Germline CDR1 reads SGHNT; CDR2 reads YENEEA. This CDR3 is 15 amino acids long. Unmatched junction bases numbered 6, after V lost 3 bases and J lost 4 bases. CDR3 nucleotide sequence: TGTGCCAGCAGCTTTTCCGGGGGGGCCCCAGATACGCAGTATTTT. Translation gives CASSFSGGAPDTQYF.

This chain joins TRBV5-1 and TRBJ2-3; D is unresolved. The germline CDR1 and CDR2 sequences are SGHRS and YFSETQ. CDR3 size: 13 residues. Trimming removed 4 bases from V and 6 bases from J, with 12 bases in between. This CDR3 reads CASSNPVEDTQYF. CDR3 sequence (DNA): TGCGCCAGCAGCAACCCGGTCGAGGATACGCAGTATTTT.